This TCR beta chain was recovered during a study of cytomegalovirus exposure and HLA in healthy donors. Assay used: immunoSEQ multiplex PCR; TCRdb lists only in-frame clones, some missing. The top ten clones hold 0.83% of a sample with about 360,000 clones, roughly 85% of them seen once. Germline assignment: CDR1 LNHNV and CDR2 YYDKDF (reference sequence). Trimming shortened V by 3 bases and J by 4 bases, and 9 bases separated the two germline ends. This CDR3 has 14 residues. This chain uses TRBV15 with TRBJ2-2, with no clear D. The sequence was collected from a woman aged 18-29 years in good health and CMV-seronegative. The material sequenced was PBMCs. The CDR3 coding sequence is TGTGCCACCAGCAGCCTACAGCCCACCGGGGAGCTGTTTTTT. Protein product: CATSSLQPTGELFF.